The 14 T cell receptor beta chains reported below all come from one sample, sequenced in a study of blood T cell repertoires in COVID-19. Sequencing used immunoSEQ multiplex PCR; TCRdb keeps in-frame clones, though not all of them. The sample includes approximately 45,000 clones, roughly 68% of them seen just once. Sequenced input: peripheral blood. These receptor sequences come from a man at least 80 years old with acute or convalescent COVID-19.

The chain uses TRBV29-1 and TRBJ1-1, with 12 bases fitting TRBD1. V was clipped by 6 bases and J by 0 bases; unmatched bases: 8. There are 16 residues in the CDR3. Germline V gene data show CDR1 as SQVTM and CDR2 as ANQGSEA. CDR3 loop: CSVTGTGGGLNTEAFF. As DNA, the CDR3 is TGCAGCGTGACCGGGACAGGGGGCGGGTTGAACACTGAAGCTTTCTTT.

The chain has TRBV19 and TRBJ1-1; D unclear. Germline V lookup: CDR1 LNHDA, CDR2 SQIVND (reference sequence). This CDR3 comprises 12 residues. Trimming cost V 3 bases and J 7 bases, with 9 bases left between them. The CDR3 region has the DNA TGTGCCAGTAGTATCGGGAGGTTTGAAGCTTTCTTT. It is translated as CASSIGRFEAFF.

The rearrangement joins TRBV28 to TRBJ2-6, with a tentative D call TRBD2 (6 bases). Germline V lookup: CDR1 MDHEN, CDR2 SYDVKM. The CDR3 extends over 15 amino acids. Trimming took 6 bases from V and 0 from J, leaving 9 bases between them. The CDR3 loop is CASSSGGSGANVLTF. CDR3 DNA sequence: TGTGCCAGCAGCTCCGGGGGCTCTGGGGCCAACGTCCTGACTTTC.

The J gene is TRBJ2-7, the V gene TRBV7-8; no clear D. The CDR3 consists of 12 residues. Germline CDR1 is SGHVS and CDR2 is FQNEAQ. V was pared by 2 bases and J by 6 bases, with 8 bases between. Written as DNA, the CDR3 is TGTGCCAGCAGCTTATCGGTCCCCGAGCAGTACTTC. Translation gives CASSLSVPEQYF.

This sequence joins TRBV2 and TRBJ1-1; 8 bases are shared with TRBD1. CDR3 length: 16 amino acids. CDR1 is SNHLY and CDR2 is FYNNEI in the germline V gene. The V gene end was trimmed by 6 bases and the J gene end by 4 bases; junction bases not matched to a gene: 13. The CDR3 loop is CASSHDRGRGSTEAFF. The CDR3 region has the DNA TGTGCCAGCAGCCATGACAGGGGAAGAGGGAGCACTGAAGCTTTCTTT. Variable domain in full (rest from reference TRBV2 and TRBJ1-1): EPEVTQTPSHQVTQMGQEVILRCVPISNHLYFYWYRQILGQKVEFLVSFYNNEISEKSEIFDDQFSVERPDGSNFTLKIRSTKLEDSAMYFCASSHDRGRGSTEAFFGQGTRLTVV.

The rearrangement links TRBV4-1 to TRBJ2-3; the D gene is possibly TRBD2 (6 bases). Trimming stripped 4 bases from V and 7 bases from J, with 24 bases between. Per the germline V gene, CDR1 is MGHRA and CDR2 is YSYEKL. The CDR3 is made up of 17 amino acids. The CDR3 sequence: CASSRVPLAGSTNTQYF. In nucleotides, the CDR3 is TGCGCCAGCAGCCGCGTACCCCTCGCGGGAAGCACGAATACGCAGTATTTT.

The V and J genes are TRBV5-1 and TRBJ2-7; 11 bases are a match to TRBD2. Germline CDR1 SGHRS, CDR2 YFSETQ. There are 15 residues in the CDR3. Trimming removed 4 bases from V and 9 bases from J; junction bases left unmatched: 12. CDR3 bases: TGCGCCAGCAGCCACGGGGGGCTAGCGGGAGGAGGGCAGTACTTC. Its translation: CASSHGGLAGGGQYF.

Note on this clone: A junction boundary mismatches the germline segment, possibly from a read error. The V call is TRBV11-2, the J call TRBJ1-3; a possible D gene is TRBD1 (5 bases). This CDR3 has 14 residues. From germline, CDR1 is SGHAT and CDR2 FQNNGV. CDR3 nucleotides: TGTGCCAGCAGCTCAGCAGGGAACGCGAAAGGCAGCACTTTT. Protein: CASSSAGNAKGSTF.

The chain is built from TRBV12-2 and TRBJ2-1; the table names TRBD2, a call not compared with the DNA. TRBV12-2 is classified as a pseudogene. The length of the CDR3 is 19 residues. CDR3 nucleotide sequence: TGTGCAAGTCGCTTCGGGAATAGGGGGGGAGTAGGCTCCTACAATGAGCAGTTCTTC. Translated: CASRFGNRGGVGSYNEQFF.

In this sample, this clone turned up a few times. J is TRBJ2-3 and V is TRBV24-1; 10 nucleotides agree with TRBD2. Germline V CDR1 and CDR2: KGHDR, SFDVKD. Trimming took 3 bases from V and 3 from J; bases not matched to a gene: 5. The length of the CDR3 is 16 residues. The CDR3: CATSDPSGRGTDTQYF. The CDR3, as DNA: TGTGCCACCAGTGATCCCAGCGGGAGGGGGACAGATACGCAGTATTTT.

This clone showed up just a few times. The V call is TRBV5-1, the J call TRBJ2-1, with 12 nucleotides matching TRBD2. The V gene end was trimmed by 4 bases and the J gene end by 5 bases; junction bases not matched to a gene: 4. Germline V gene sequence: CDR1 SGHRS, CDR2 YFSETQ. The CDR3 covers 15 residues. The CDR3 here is CASSPWTSGNNEQFF. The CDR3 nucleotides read TGCGCCAGCAGCCCTTGGACTAGCGGGAACAATGAGCAGTTCTTC.

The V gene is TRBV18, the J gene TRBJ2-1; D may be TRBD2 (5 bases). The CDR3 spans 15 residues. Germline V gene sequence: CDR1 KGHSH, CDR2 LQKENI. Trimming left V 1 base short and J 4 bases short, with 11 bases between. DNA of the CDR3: TGTGCCAGCTCACCACTGGTAGCGTCGTACAATGAGCAGTTCTTC. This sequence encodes CASSPLVASYNEQFF.

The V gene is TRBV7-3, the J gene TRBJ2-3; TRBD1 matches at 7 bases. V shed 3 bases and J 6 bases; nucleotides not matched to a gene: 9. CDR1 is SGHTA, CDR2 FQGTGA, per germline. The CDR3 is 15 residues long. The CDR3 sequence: CASSLNRGRWDTQYF. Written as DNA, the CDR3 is TGTGCCAGCAGCTTGAACAGGGGCAGGTGGGATACGCAGTATTTT.

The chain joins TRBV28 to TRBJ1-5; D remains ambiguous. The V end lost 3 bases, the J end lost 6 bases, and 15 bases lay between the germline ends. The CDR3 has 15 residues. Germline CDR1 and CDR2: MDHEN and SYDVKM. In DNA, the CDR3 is TGTGCCAGCAGTTTGATAACACCCTCGGGTCAGCCCCAGCATTTT. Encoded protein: CASSLITPSGQPQHF.